The clone carrying this T cell receptor beta chain was seen more than once but under ten times. This record belongs to a study of blood T cell repertoires in COVID-19. Study-level background: Researchers got acute and convalescent COVID-19 samples from the United States, Italy and Spain. T cells, B-cell-depleted T cells, or PBMCs supplied cDNA or gDNA.

The Seattle patients, enrolled during active infection, were followed longitudinally. The germline V gene has CDR1 SGHNT and CDR2 YENEEA. CDR3 size: 15 residues. The ends lost 5 bases at V and 2 bases at J; junction bases unmatched: 7. In the original workflow: Reference gene primers were amplified, and this amplification served to estimate nucleated cell counts. Assay: immunoSEQ multiplex PCR; the TCRdb copy retains only in-frame clones and omits some. V and J calls and clone size come straight from that table; D and trimming were deduced from the DNA. The sample yields some 400,000 clones, around 87% seen once.

The V gene is TRBV11-3, the J gene TRBJ2-7, with 9 bases lining up with TRBD1. The TCR comes from a woman in her thirties with COVID-19, enrolled during active disease. Input material: peripheral blood. CDR3 coding DNA: TGTGCCAGCAGCCCTACAGGGGGCCATACCTACGAGCAGTACTTC. Residues: CASSPTGGHTYEQYF.